These T cell receptor beta chains were read from a single sample in a study of STAT3 mutations in large granular lymphocyte leukemia. The protocol was immunoSEQ multiplex PCR, while the TCRdb copy is restricted to in-frame clones and leaves out a portion. The data hold 10,000 to 15,000 clones, with about nine tenths observed a single time. Sequencing used peripheral blood mononuclear cells. The receptors were sampled from a man aged 35-49 years with T-cell large granular lymphocyte leukemia. Some clones in this sample may be carry-over from other donors' samples. CDR3s include the opening cysteine and the closing phenylalanine or tryptophan. Only some rows state a clone size, as once, few, many or a class for expanded clones.

cdr3_length j_call clone_size v_call cdr3_aa
13 TRBJ2-3 - TRBV6-4 CASSREYTDTQYF
14 TRBJ1-2 - TRBV19 CASTADRGLQGYTF
17 TRBJ2-7 once TRBV19 CASSPTPYRMDSYEQYF
15 TRBJ2-7 - TRBV6-5 CASSVSTSLTYEQYF
19 TRBJ1-6 - TRBV6-1 CASSDGLGQGASYNSPLHF
16 TRBJ1-2 - TRBV25-1 CASSPVDRTALQGYTF
11 TRBJ2-5 - TRBV28 CASSLAETQYF
12 TRBJ2-5 - TRBV5-1 CASSLDGETQYF
17 TRBJ2-1 - TRBV5-1 CASSPSAGGTSYNEQFF
16 TRBJ1-6 few TRBV27 CASSFASPGGGSPLHF
12 TRBJ1-5 - TRBV4-1 CASSHETQPQHF
16 TRBJ1-5 - TRBV28 CASSQLFGQGGQPQHF
13 TRBJ1-1 - TRBV2 CASSPGRGTEAFF
18 TRBJ2-3 - TRBV5-5 CASSSRTSGLASTDTQYF
14 TRBJ1-1 - TRBV9 CASSVGWGQTEAFF
12 TRBJ1-2 - TRBV18 CASSQGTSGYTF
13 TRBJ1-6 - TRBV6-1 CASSQTNSGGFDF
14 TRBJ1-5 - TRBV6-6 CASSYGSGGQPQHF
12 TRBJ1-1 once TRBV5-6 CASSLVKTEAFF
13 TRBJ2-7 - TRBV6-5 CASSYSDTYEQYF
14 TRBJ2-3 few TRBV28 CASSFPSSTDTQYF
13 TRBJ1-2 - TRBV6-5 CASSGRRTYGYTF
13 TRBJ2-7 - TRBV28 CASSLYGSYEQYF
14 TRBJ2-2 - TRBV6-4 CASTAGGATGELFF
14 TRBJ1-2 once TRBV30 CAWSVQSAAYGYTF
16 TRBJ2-5 - TRBV7-9 CASSLWTADGQETQYF
17 TRBJ2-3 - TRBV10-3 CAISEGTVSFSTDTQYF
15 TRBJ1-6 - TRBV10-2 CASSEALTGNSPLHF
14 TRBJ2-3 - TRBV27 CASSREGGTDTQYF
13 TRBJ1-6 - TRBV27 CASSLGYNSPLHF
15 TRBJ2-2 - TRBV5-4 CASSIGTANTGELFF
13 TRBJ2-7 few TRBV5-1 CASSFGTNYEQYF
16 TRBJ1-6 - TRBV7-9 CASRFAKTVGNSPLHF
12 TRBJ1-1 once TRBV29-1 CSARGGDTEAFF
14 TRBJ2-3 - TRBV27 CASSLTAGRDTQYF
13 TRBJ1-5 - TRBV6-5 CASSYTNNQPQHF
14 TRBJ2-2 medium-sized TRBV6-4 CASSDGRDTGELFF
14 TRBJ1-1 - TRBV27 CASSLAGGPTEAFF
13 TRBJ1-5 - TRBV29-1 CSVEGGGGQPQHF
11 TRBJ2-1 - TRBV11-2 CASSSSVKQFF
13 TRBJ2-5 - TRBV5-6 CASSARRGETQYF
13 TRBJ1-5 - TRBV19 CASSSGDFQPQHF
16 TRBJ1-6 once TRBV5-1 CASSLKGDRVNSPLHF